This T cell receptor beta chain came from a study of lymphopenia after photon versus proton radiotherapy. General observations from the study: Post-nadir TCR diversity decline inversely tracked overall survival among those who died. Only patients who died were analyzed for survival; proton advantage is unproven. Post-nadir diversity loss with photons came from oligoclonal expansion, particularly CD8+ Temra cells.

Measured with immunoSEQ multiplex PCR; TCRdb has only the in-frame clones, and not every one. Here the sample spans 50,000 to 65,000 clones, 87% being singletons. The CDR3 totals 13 residues. V was pared by 7 bases and J by 4 bases, with 14 bases between. A word on this clone: Its antigen is undetermined.

Here the sequenced sample was peripheral blood, taken from a patient treated with proton-based radiotherapy. The sequence was collected from a man aged 80 or over with esophageal cancer. The chain recombines TRBV23-1 with TRBJ2-7; D call uncertain. TRBV23-1 is labeled an ORF, and its function is uncertain. CDR3 loop: CASTLRSGYEQYF. CDR3 coding DNA: TGCGCCAGCACGCTAAGGTCCGGGTACGAGCAGTACTTC.